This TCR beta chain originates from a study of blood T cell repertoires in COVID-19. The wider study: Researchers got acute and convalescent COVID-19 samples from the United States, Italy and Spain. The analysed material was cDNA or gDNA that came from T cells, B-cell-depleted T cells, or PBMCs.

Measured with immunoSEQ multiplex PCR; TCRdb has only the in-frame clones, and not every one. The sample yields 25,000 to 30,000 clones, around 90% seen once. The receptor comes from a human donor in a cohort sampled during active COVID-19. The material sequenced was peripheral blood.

CDR3 in DNA: TGTGCCACCAGTGATGCTGGGACAGGGGGCAATGAGCAGTTCTTC. It codes for CATSDAGTGGNEQFF. This sequence joins TRBV24-1 and TRBJ2-1; 11 nucleotides align to TRBD1. The CDR3 consists of 15 residues. Germline CDR1 is KGHDR and CDR2 is SFDVKD. J gave up 6 bases and V 3 bases, and 3 bases lay outside the gene matches.